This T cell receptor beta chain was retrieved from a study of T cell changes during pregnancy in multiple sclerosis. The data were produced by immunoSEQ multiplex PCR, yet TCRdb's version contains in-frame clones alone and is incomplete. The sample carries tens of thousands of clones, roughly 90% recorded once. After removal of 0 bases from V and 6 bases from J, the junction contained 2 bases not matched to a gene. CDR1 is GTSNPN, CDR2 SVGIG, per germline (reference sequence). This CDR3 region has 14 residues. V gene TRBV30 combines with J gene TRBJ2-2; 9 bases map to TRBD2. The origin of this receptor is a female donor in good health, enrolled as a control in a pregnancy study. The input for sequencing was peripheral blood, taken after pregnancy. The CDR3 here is CAWSVVAGAGELFF. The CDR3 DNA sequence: TGTGCCTGGAGTGTTGTAGCGGGAGCCGGGGAGCTGTTTTTT.